This T cell receptor (beta chain) comes out of a study of cytomegalovirus exposure and HLA in healthy donors. Findings and limits, study-wide: The authors enumerated over 150 TCR beta chains as linked to cytomegalovirus.

Amplification used 60 Vbeta primers and 13 Jbeta primers. In the authors' workflow: The authors later counted 65 million to 90 million unique TCR beta chains, about 11 million of them shared. Repertoires were generated with immunoSEQ multiplex PCR, while TCRdb's copy carries only in-frame clones and drops some. V and J calls and clone size are those listed in that table; D and trimming were worked out from the DNA. The repertoire shows fewer than 95,000 clones; the top ten hold about 4.5%. Of note for this clone: Antigen unknown.

Sequences were obtained from PBMCs. This clonotype was obtained from a woman between 35 and 50 years old in good health and CMV-seropositive.

In nucleotides, the CDR3 is TGTGCCAGCAGTTACCGGACTCCTACGGAAAAACTGTTTTTT. Translated, it gives CASSYRTPTEKLFF. The chain recombines TRBV6-6 with TRBJ1-4; the D is unclear. The CDR3 consists of 14 residues. Trimming cost V 2 bases and J 8 bases, with 12 bases left between them. Germline V lookup: CDR1 MNHNY, CDR2 SVGAGI (reference sequence).